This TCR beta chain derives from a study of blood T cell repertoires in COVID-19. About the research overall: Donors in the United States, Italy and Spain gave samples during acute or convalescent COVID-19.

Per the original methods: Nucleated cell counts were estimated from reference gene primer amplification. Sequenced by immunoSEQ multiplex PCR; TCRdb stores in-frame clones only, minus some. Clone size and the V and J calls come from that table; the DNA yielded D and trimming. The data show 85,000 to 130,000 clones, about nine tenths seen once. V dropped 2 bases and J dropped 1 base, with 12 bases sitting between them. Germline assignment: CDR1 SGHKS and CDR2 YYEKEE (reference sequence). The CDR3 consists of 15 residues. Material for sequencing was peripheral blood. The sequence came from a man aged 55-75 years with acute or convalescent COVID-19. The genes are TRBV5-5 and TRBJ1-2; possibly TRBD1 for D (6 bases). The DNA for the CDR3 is TGTGCCAGCAGCTTCCGGGACAACCTTAACTATGGCTACACCTTC. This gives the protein CASSFRDNLNYGYTF.